This record covers a single T cell receptor beta chain. What it binds is not known. The sample comes from a study of regulatory dendritic cells for organ transplantation. Regarding the study as a whole: Mature dendritic cells appeared to drive more memory CD8+ clonal expansion than regulatory ones. Resting memory CD8+ T cells held the most alloreactive clonotypes. Memory CD8+ T cells were the most oligoclonal; naive cells were highly diverse. Between individuals, the alloreactive memory CD8+ T cell pool differed considerably.

TCRdb's table, derived via immunoSEQ multiplex PCR, lists solely in-frame clones and lacks some. This table holds around 29,000 clones, approximately 81% found once. Germline lookup yields CDR1 SGHVS and CDR2 FNYEAQ. This CDR3 region has 16 residues. V shed 4 bases and J 1 base; nucleotides not matched to a gene: 7. Material: naive CD8+ T cells from blood. The subset: CD45RA+ naive T cells. This TCR derives from a human donor in good health. The V call is TRBV7-6, the J call TRBJ2-5; 9 positions match TRBD2. The DNA for the CDR3 is TGTGCCAGCAGCTCCGGTGTAGCGGGGGCCCAAGAGACCCAGTACTTC. Translation gives CASSSGVAGAQETQYF.